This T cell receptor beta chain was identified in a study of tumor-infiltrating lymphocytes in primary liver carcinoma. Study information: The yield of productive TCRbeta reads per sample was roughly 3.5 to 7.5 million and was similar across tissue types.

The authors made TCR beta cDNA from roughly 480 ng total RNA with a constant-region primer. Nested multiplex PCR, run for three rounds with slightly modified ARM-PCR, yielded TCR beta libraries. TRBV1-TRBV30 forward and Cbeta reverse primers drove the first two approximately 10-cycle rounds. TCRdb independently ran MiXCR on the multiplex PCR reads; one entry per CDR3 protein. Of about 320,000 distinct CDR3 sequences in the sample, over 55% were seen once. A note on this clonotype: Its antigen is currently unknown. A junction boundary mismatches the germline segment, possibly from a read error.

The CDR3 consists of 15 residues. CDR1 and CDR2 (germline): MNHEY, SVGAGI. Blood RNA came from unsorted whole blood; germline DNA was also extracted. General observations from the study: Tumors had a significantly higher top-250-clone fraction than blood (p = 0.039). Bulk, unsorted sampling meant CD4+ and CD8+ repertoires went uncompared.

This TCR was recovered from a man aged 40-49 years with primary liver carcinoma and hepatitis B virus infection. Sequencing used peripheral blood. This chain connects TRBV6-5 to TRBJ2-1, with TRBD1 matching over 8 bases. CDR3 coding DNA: TGCGCCAGCCTTTCCCCGGGACAGGCCTACGATGAGCAGTTCTTC. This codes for CASLSPGQAYDEQFF.